The 10 T cell receptor beta chains below all came from one sample that was sequenced in a study of T cell responses to AZD1222 COVID-19 vaccine. Some clones are missing from TCRdb's copy, which holds only in-frame ones; the method was immunoSEQ multiplex PCR. The table records fewer than 150,000 clones, 90% to 95% of them present only once. This material consisted of peripheral blood, taken on day 0 of AZD1222 vaccination. The receptors come from an adult in good health.

V usage is TRBV11-1 and J usage is TRBJ2-2; D tentatively reads TRBD1 or TRBD2 (5 bases each). The germline gives CDR1 SGHAT, CDR2 FQDESV (reference sequence). Trimming took 6 bases from V and 2 from J, leaving 13 bases between them. CDR3 length: 15 residues. CDR3 coding DNA: TGTGCCAGCAGACCATCGGGGCAAAACACCGGGGAGCTGTTTTTT. Encoded protein: CASRPSGQNTGELFF.

The chain recombines TRBV29-1 with TRBJ2-1, with D possibly TRBD2 on 5 matching bases. The germline V gene encodes CDR1 SQVTM and CDR2 ANQGSEA. The CDR3 loop spans 16 amino acids. V lost 4 bases and J 0 bases, leaving 16 bases between the germline ends. DNA for the CDR3: TGCAGCGTTGCGGGGATAGGCATTAGCTCCTACAATGAGCAGTTCTTC. Amino acid sequence: CSVAGIGISSYNEQFF.

The chain employs TRBV5-1 and TRBJ1-4; tentative D call: TRBD1 (5 bases). Trimming cost V 3 bases and J 7 bases, with 22 bases left between them. The CDR3 has 17 residues. CDR1 is SGHRS and CDR2 is YFSETQ in the germline V gene. The CDR3: CASSSQPGTMDSEKLFF. CDR3 DNA: TGCGCCAGCAGCTCCCAACCCGGGACCATGGATAGTGAAAAACTGTTTTTT.

This clone was picked up one time. This chain joins TRBV20-1 and TRBJ2-1; a possible D gene is TRBD2 (5 bases). The CDR3 loop spans 13 amino acids. V shed 3 bases and J shed 3 bases, with 9 bases lying between them. CDR1 and CDR2 (germline): DFQATT, SNEGSKA (reference sequence). In DNA, the CDR3 is TGCAGTGCTAGTTTCCGGGACTACAATGAGCAGTTCTTC. Translated, it gives CSASFRDYNEQFF.

The chain employs TRBV7-2 and TRBJ1-5, with D unresolved. Germline V CDR1 and CDR2: SGHTA, FQGNSA. The CDR3 extends over 13 amino acids. Trimming cost V 5 bases and J 4 bases, with 9 bases left between them. The CDR3 here is CASSQARNQPQHF. CDR3 nucleotides: TGTGCCAGCAGCCAGGCCAGAAATCAGCCCCAGCATTTT.

The rearrangement uses TRBV2 and TRBJ2-7, with D perhaps TRBD1 (6 bases). V gave up 6 bases and J gave up 6 bases, with 12 bases separating them. Germline values: CDR1 SNHLY, CDR2 FYNNEI. The CDR3 sequence is 12 residues long. The CDR3 loop is CASRGDISEQYF. DNA of the CDR3: TGTGCCAGCAGAGGGGACATCTCCGAGCAGTACTTC.

The rearrangement uses TRBV6-1 and TRBJ2-7, with D hard to call. V was cut by 1 base and J by 3 bases, with 1 base left in between. Germline loops: CDR1 MNHNS, CDR2 SASEGT. The CDR3 covers 11 residues. The DNA for the CDR3 is TGTGCCAGCAGTGAAGACTACGAGCAGTACTTC. This gives the protein CASSEDYEQYF.

The chain links TRBV6-2 or TRBV6-3 to TRBJ2-5; no firm D call. The V gene lost 3 bases and the J gene lost 5 bases, with 10 bases spanning the gap. Germline V CDR1 and CDR2: MNHEY, SVGEGT. This CDR3 comprises 13 residues. CDR3 bases: TGTGCCAGCAGTTATGACGACGAGGAGACCCAGTACTTC. Protein product: CASSYDDEETQYF.

The V and J genes are TRBV7-9 and TRBJ1-3; the match to TRBD1 covers 7 bases. The CDR3 covers 16 residues. From germline, CDR1 is SEHNR and CDR2 FQNEAQ (reference sequence). J gave up 3 bases and V 4 bases, and 9 bases lay outside the gene matches. Written as DNA, the CDR3 is TGTGCCAGCAGCTCTTACAGGGGTTCTATTGGAAACACCATATATTTT. Protein sequence: CASSSYRGSIGNTIYF.

The chain joins TRBV2 to TRBJ1-6; the D gene is possibly TRBD1 (6 bases). Germline V gene sequence: CDR1 SNHLY, CDR2 FYNNEI. The germline V and J ends were trimmed by 6 bases and 7 bases, with 16 bases remaining between them. This CDR3 is 15 amino acids long. The CDR3 DNA is TGTGCCAGCAGAACTACAGGGCTGACAAATTCACCCCTCCACTTT. This encodes CASRTTGLTNSPLHF.